These 11 T cell receptor beta chains originate from one sample sequenced in a study of liver allograft versus peripheral blood T cells. Turning to the study itself: Transplanted livers held T cell receptor repertoires, and these were compared with repertoires in recipients' peripheral blood.

In TCRdb, the reads were re-called with MiXCR into one record per CDR3 protein. Counted here are about 5,200 distinct CDR3 sequences, around a sixth occurring once; the ten biggest clones make up roughly 54%. The receptor source for this set is a human patient who had a liver transplant. Some T cells may have come from the graft donor.

A few counts support this clonotype. V gene TRBV20-1 combines with J gene TRBJ1-5, with 8 bases that match TRBD1. The CDR3 is 15 amino acids. The V gene's germline CDR1 is DFQATT and CDR2 SNEGSKA (reference sequence). V lost 3 bases, J lost 3 bases, and 7 bases stayed unmatched. As DNA, the CDR3 is TGCAGTGCTAGGTCAGGGGGCAGGGACAATCAGCCCCAGCATTTT. Protein product: CSARSGGRDNQPQHF.

This clonotype appeared many times. The chain employs TRBV14 and TRBJ1-2; D possibly corresponds to TRBD1 (5 bases). Trimming cost V 2 bases and J 5 bases, with 12 bases left between them. The germline V gene encodes CDR1 SGHDN and CDR2 FVKESK. This CDR3 region has 14 residues. The DNA of the CDR3 is TGTGCCAGCAGCCAACCAGACAGACGTTATGGCTACACCTTC. Encoded protein: CASSQPDRRYGYTF.

The V and J genes are TRBV7-9 and TRBJ2-1; D uncertain. The V end lost 1 base, the J end lost 8 bases, and 12 bases lay between the germline ends. CDR1 and CDR2 (germline): SEHNR, FQNEAQ (reference sequence). This CDR3 comprises 14 residues. CDR3 residues: CASSLGYGRDEQFF. The CDR3 bases are TGTGCCAGCAGCTTAGGCTACGGAAGGGATGAGCAGTTCTTC.

This chain joins TRBV14 and TRBJ2-7; 7 bases match TRBD2. The CDR3 sequence is 17 residues long. J was trimmed by 4 bases and V by 0 bases; bases with no gene match: 12. CDR1 and CDR2 (germline): SGHDN, FVKESK. The CDR3: CASSQEPTRLAPYEQYF. CDR3 nucleotide sequence: TGTGCCAGCAGCCAAGAACCCACCAGACTAGCCCCATACGAGCAGTACTTC.

The rearrangement links TRBV14 to TRBJ1-4, with 7 bases fitting TRBD1. CDR1 is SGHDN and CDR2 is FVKESK in the germline V gene. Trimming cost V 4 bases and J 7 bases; bases outside gene matches: 9. The CDR3 extends over 15 amino acids. Here the CDR3 DNA reads TGTGCCAGCAGCCGATACAGGGGTTGGGGTGAAAAACTGTTTTTT. Its translation: CASSRYRGWGEKLFF.

In this sample, this clonotype turned up a few times. V usage is TRBV5-5 and J usage is TRBJ2-1, with 10 bases aligning to TRBD2. The CDR3 length is 15 residues. Germline loops: CDR1 SGHKS, CDR2 YYEKEE (reference sequence). Losses at the gene ends were 1 base for V and 5 bases for J; bases not matched to a gene: 3. The CDR3 protein is CASSLTSGANNEQFF. The DNA for the CDR3 is TGTGCCAGCAGCTTGACTAGCGGGGCAAACAATGAGCAGTTCTTC. Supplemented by reference TRBV5-5 and TRBJ2-1, the full variable domain reads DAGVTQSPTHLIKTRGQQVTLRCSPISGHKSVSWYQQVLGQGPQFIFQYYEKEERGRGNFPDRFSARQFPNYSSELNVNALLLGDSALYLCASSLTSGANNEQFFGPGTRLTVL.

By proportion, this clonotype is medium-sized. The chain recombines TRBV13 with TRBJ1-2, with D unclear. Between the trimmed V and J ends, which lost 8 bases and 4 bases, there was a span of 14 bases. Germline V gene lookup returns CDR1 PRHDT and CDR2 FYEKMQ (reference sequence). The CDR3 extends over 13 amino acids. CDR3 residues: CASGSHGVYGYTF. CDR3 coding DNA: TGTGCCAGCGGCTCTCATGGGGTCTATGGCTACACCTTC.

There are a few counts of this clonotype. This sequence joins TRBV13 and TRBJ2-7; D may be TRBD1 or TRBD2 (5 bases each). CDR3 size: 12 residues. The V and J ends lost 7 bases and 7 bases respectively, with 14 bases between them. Per germline, CDR1 PRHDT and CDR2 FYEKMQ (reference sequence). The CDR3 DNA reads TGTGCCAGCACCCGGGACGGCCGGGAGCAGTACTTC. Its translation is CASTRDGREQYF.

The gene calls are TRBV20-1 and TRBJ2-2, with a possible D match to TRBD2 (5 bases). This CDR3 comprises 16 residues. The V gene lost 0 bases and the J gene lost 1 base, with 12 bases spanning the gap. CDR1 DFQATT and CDR2 SNEGSKA come from the germline V gene (reference sequence). The CDR3 reads CSARDRAEENTGELFF. CDR3 sequence (DNA): TGCAGTGCTAGAGATCGAGCGGAGGAGAACACCGGGGAGCTGTTTTTT.

This clonotype was seen only a few times. The V and J genes are TRBV30 and TRBJ1-2, with D uncertain. Trimming cost V 0 bases and J 4 bases, with 12 bases left between them. CDR3 length equals 14 residues. Per germline, CDR1 GTSNPN and CDR2 SVGIG (reference sequence). The CDR3 loop is CAWSVGSSVYGYTF. As DNA, the CDR3 is TGTGCCTGGAGTGTTGGTAGTAGCGTCTATGGCTACACCTTC.

In this sample, this clonotype turned up a few times. This sequence joins TRBV28 and TRBJ1-1, with 7 bases that match TRBD1. The CDR3 consists of 16 residues. V trimming: 3 bases; J trimming: 3 bases; junction bases outside the gene matches: 10. CDR1 MDHEN and CDR2 SYDVKM come from the germline V gene. This chain's CDR3 is CASSFNHRGLDTEAFF. In DNA, the CDR3 is TGTGCCAGCAGTTTCAATCACAGGGGTTTGGACACTGAAGCTTTCTTT.